Listed below are T cell receptor beta chains from one sample, sequenced in a study of blood T cell repertoires in COVID-19. Clones were read by immunoSEQ multiplex PCR, and TCRdb kept only the in-frame ones, dropping some. The profile shows roughly 80,000 clones, approximately 91% of them singletons. The sequenced sample consisted of peripheral blood. Receptor source: a man aged 45-60 years with COVID-19, enrolled during active disease. The CDR3 runs from the conserved cysteine through the conserved F or W. The D gene is left open where the match is weak. Rows give clone size only sometimes, using once, few, many, or a class for an expanded clone.

J: TRBJ1-1
V: TRBV13
size: .
D: TRBD1
CDR3: CASSPPQGARDHTEAFF
DNA: TGTGCCAGCAGCCCACCCCAGGGGGCGCGAGATCACACTGAAGCTTTCTTT

J: TRBJ2-1
V: TRBV5-1
size: .
D: TRBD2
CDR3: CASSLQGLANEQFF
DNA: TGCGCCAGCAGCTTGCAGGGACTAGCAAATGAGCAGTTCTTC

J: TRBJ2-2
V: TRBV7-7
size: .
D: .
CDR3: CASSFQGSGELFF
DNA: TGTGCTAGCAGCTTTCAGGGATCCGGGGAGCTGTTTTTT

J: TRBJ2-5
V: TRBV19
size: once
D: .
CDR3: CASSMGRDPSETQYF
DNA: TGTGCCAGTAGTATGGGGCGGGATCCTTCGGAGACCCAGTACTTC

J: TRBJ1-4
V: TRBV30
size: .
D: .
CDR3: CAWSGGGSGEKLFF
DNA: TGTGCCTGGAGTGGGGGAGGGTCCGGTGAAAAACTGTTTTTT

J: TRBJ1-1
V: TRBV5-1
size: few
D: TRBD1
CDR3: CASSLQGARTEAFF
DNA: TGCGCCAGCAGCTTGCAGGGGGCGAGGACTGAAGCTTTCTTT

J: TRBJ1-5
V: TRBV7-2
size: .
D: .
CDR3: CASSLAPGNQPQHF
DNA: TGTGCCAGCAGCTTAGCGCCGGGAAATCAGCCCCAGCATTTT

J: TRBJ2-5
V: TRBV6-6
size: .
D: .
CDR3: CASSSPRGGQRPFQETQYF
DNA: TGTGCCAGCAGCTCCCCGAGGGGGGGCCAGCGGCCTTTCCAAGAGACCCAGTACTTC

J: TRBJ2-1
V: TRBV27
size: .
D: TRBD1
CDR3: CASSSTPGQGSYEQFF
DNA: TGTGCCAGCAGTTCTACTCCGGGACAGGGGTCGTATGAGCAGTTCTTC

J: TRBJ2-1
V: TRBV7-2
size: .
D: .
CDR3: CASSLSWRNEQFF
DNA: TGTGCCAGCAGCTTATCCTGGCGGAATGAGCAGTTCTTC

J: TRBJ2-2
V: TRBV19
size: .
D: .
CDR3: CASSPRTGELFF
DNA: TGTGCCAGTAGTCCCCGGACAGGGGAGCTGTTTTTT

J: TRBJ2-1
V: TRBV5-1
size: .
D: .
CDR3: CASSLQSSYNEQFF
DNA: TGCGCCAGCAGCTTACAAAGCTCCTACAATGAGCAGTTCTTC

J: TRBJ2-3
V: TRBV6-6
size: .
D: .
CDR3: CASSYSEGGGTDTQYF
DNA: TGTGCCAGCAGTTACTCAGAGGGAGGAGGGACAGATACGCAGTATTTT

J: TRBJ2-5
V: TRBV27
size: .
D: TRBD1
CDR3: CASSSPGTGTETQYF
DNA: TGTGCCAGCAGTTCCCCCGGGACAGGGACAGAGACCCAGTACTTC

J: TRBJ2-7
V: TRBV6-5
size: .
D: TRBD2
CDR3: CASSLPSGTYEQYF
DNA: TGTGCCAGCAGTCTTCCTAGCGGCACCTACGAGCAGTACTTC

J: TRBJ1-2
V: TRBV27
size: few
D: .
CDR3: CASPKGGDGYTF
DNA: TGTGCCAGCCCTAAAGGAGGGGATGGCTACACCTTC

J: TRBJ2-1
V: TRBV7-9
size: .
D: TRBD2
CDR3: CASSRGLAGKNEQFF
DNA: TGTGCCAGCAGCCGGGGACTAGCGGGGAAGAATGAGCAGTTCTTC

J: TRBJ2-1
V: TRBV5-1
size: .
D: TRBD2
CDR3: CASSPGGAGAFIYNEQFF
DNA: TGCGCCAGCAGCCCCGGGGGAGCGGGAGCGTTTATATACAATGAGCAGTTCTTC

J: TRBJ2-7
V: TRBV28
size: .
D: .
CDR3: CASSNLSGLNEQYF
DNA: TGTGCCAGCAGTAACTTATCGGGACTTAACGAGCAGTACTTC

J: TRBJ2-2
V: TRBV5-6
size: .
D: .
CDR3: CASSYFGGSTGELFF
DNA: TGTGCCAGCAGCTATTTCGGGGGATCCACCGGGGAGCTGTTTTTT

J: TRBJ2-1
V: TRBV2
size: .
D: TRBD2
CDR3: CASRVGLAGFYNEQFF
DNA: TGTGCCAGCAGAGTAGGACTAGCGGGATTCTACAATGAGCAGTTCTTC

J: TRBJ2-4
V: TRBV5-6
size: .
D: TRBD1
CDR3: CASSRTGGLAKNIQYF
DNA: TGTGCCAGCAGCAGGACAGGGGGCTTGGCCAAAAACATTCAGTACTTC

J: TRBJ2-1
V: TRBV6-5
size: .
D: TRBD2
CDR3: CASSKTSGGDNEQFF
DNA: TGTGCCAGCAGTAAAACTAGCGGGGGGGACAATGAGCAGTTCTTC

J: TRBJ1-2
V: TRBV24-1
size: .
D: .
CDR3: CATSDPTGDNYGYTF
DNA: TGTGCCACCAGTGACCCGACAGGAGATAACTATGGCTACACCTTC

J: TRBJ2-1
V: TRBV7-9
size: .
D: TRBD2
CDR3: CASKTGGPGNEQFF
DNA: TGTGCCAGCAAGACGGGAGGGCCTGGCAATGAGCAGTTCTTC

J: TRBJ2-3
V: TRBV5-1
size: .
D: TRBD2
CDR3: CASSRLPSGRIGSTDTQYF
DNA: TGCGCCAGCAGCCGATTACCTAGCGGGAGAATTGGGAGCACAGATACGCAGTATTTT

J: TRBJ1-1
V: TRBV15
size: few
D: .
CDR3: CATSRDIGETEAFF
DNA: TGTGCCACCAGCAGAGATATCGGGGAGACTGAAGCTTTCTTT

J: TRBJ2-3
V: TRBV7-9
size: .
D: TRBD2
CDR3: CASSSTSGGPTDTQYF
DNA: TGTGCCAGCAGCTCCACTAGCGGGGGCCCCACAGATACGCAGTATTTT

J: TRBJ2-5
V: TRBV10-3
size: .
D: .
CDR3: CAISDMGGTQYF
DNA: TGTGCCATCAGTGATATGGGAGGGACCCAGTACTTC

J: TRBJ2-1
V: TRBV14
size: .
D: .
CDR3: CASSQVTAGSYNEQFF
DNA: TGTGCCAGCAGCCAAGTAACGGCGGGGTCCTACAATGAGCAGTTCTTC

J: TRBJ1-2
V: TRBV14
size: .
D: TRBD1
CDR3: CASSQGQGYGYTF
DNA: TGTGCCAGCAGCCAAGGACAGGGCTATGGCTACACCTTC

J: TRBJ1-2
V: TRBV6-6
size: once
D: TRBD1
CDR3: CASSEWTGPGYTF
DNA: TGTGCCAGCAGCGAATGGACAGGGCCCGGCTACACCTTC

J: TRBJ2-7
V: TRBV28
size: once
D: .
CDR3: CASKGGVGLYEQYF
DNA: TGTGCCAGCAAAGGGGGAGTGGGTTTGTACGAGCAGTACTTC

J: TRBJ2-3
V: TRBV11-1
size: .
D: TRBD2
CDR3: CASSLGTGGDTQYF
DNA: TGTGCCAGCAGCTTAGGGACGGGGGGAGATACGCAGTATTTT

J: TRBJ2-7
V: TRBV5-1
size: .
D: .
CDR3: CASSLDLTGEVYEQYF
DNA: TGCGCCAGCAGCTTGGATCTAACAGGGGAGGTATACGAGCAGTACTTC

J: TRBJ2-7
V: TRBV6-1
size: once
D: TRBD2
CDR3: CASSEAASGSGGEQYF
DNA: TGTGCCAGCAGTGAAGCGGCTAGCGGGAGTGGTGGCGAGCAGTACTTC

J: TRBJ1-1
V: TRBV2
size: .
D: .
CDR3: CASSVSQVTGTEAFF
DNA: TGTGCCAGCAGTGTATCACAGGTCACAGGTACTGAAGCTTTCTTT

J: TRBJ2-3
V: TRBV6-1
size: .
D: TRBD2
CDR3: CASSEGLAGGRGTDTQYF
DNA: TGTGCCAGCAGTGAAGGGTTAGCGGGAGGTCGAGGCACAGATACGCAGTATTTT

J: TRBJ2-5
V: TRBV5-1
size: .
D: .
CDR3: CASSLASGVGETQYF
DNA: TGCGCCAGCAGCCTGGCGTCCGGGGTAGGGGAGACCCAGTACTTC

J: TRBJ1-1
V: TRBV19
size: .
D: TRBD1
CDR3: CAPKEGANTEAFF
DNA: TGTGCCCCCAAAGAGGGGGCGAACACTGAAGCTTTCTTT

J: TRBJ2-3
V: TRBV2
size: .
D: .
CDR3: CASRQDRLSTDTQYF
DNA: TGTGCCAGCAGACAGGACAGACTGAGCACAGATACGCAGTATTTT

J: TRBJ2-2
V: TRBV18
size: once
D: TRBD1
CDR3: CASSIRDSTGELFF
DNA: TGTGCCAGCTCCATTCGGGACAGCACCGGGGAGCTGTTTTTT

J: TRBJ1-2
V: TRBV19
size: .
D: .
CDR3: CASSIAGIGYTF
DNA: TGTGCCAGTAGTATTGCAGGGATCGGCTACACCTTC

J: TRBJ1-2
V: TRBV18
size: .
D: .
CDR3: CASSPRDSSNYGYTF
DNA: TGTGCCAGCTCACCACGTGACAGTTCAAACTATGGCTACACCTTC

J: TRBJ2-3
V: TRBV4-1
size: once
D: .
CDR3: CASSLTTSYGTDTQYF
DNA: TGCGCCAGCAGCCTGACGACTAGTTATGGCACAGATACGCAGTATTTT

J: TRBJ1-6
V: TRBV6-6
size: .
D: TRBD1
CDR3: CASSYRPGQGVPPLHF
DNA: TGTGCCAGCAGTTACAGACCGGGACAGGGGGTTCCACCCCTCCACTTT

J: TRBJ2-1
V: TRBV19
size: .
D: .
CDR3: CASSWDSGNNEQFF
DNA: TGTGCCAGTAGTTGGGATAGCGGAAACAATGAGCAGTTCTTC

J: TRBJ2-5
V: TRBV5-4
size: once
D: TRBD1
CDR3: CASSLSAGQGETQYF
DNA: TGTGCCAGCAGCCTCTCGGCAGGACAGGGCGAGACCCAGTACTTC

J: TRBJ2-1
V: TRBV5-4
size: .
D: TRBD2
CDR3: CASSPRLAHEQFF
DNA: TGTGCCAGCAGCCCTCGACTAGCACATGAGCAGTTCTTC

J: TRBJ2-7
V: TRBV25-1
size: .
D: TRBD2
CDR3: CASRRAGGPYEQYF
DNA: TGTGCCAGCAGACGAGCGGGAGGGCCATACGAGCAGTACTTC

J: TRBJ1-1
V: TRBV19
size: .
D: .
CDR3: CASSIGDIMNTEAFF
DNA: TGTGCCAGTAGTATAGGGGACATAATGAACACTGAAGCTTTCTTT

J: TRBJ2-3
V: TRBV7-8
size: few
D: TRBD2
CDR3: CASSPGTIHTDTQYF
DNA: TGTGCCAGCAGCCCCGGGACTATCCACACAGATACGCAGTATTTT

J: TRBJ1-1
V: TRBV27
size: .
D: .
CDR3: CASSLSSGNTEAFF
DNA: TGTGCCAGCAGTTTATCGTCGGGGAACACTGAAGCTTTCTTT